This is a list of T cell receptor beta chains from one sample in a study of T cells in narcolepsy. Libraries were prepared by immunoSEQ multiplex PCR; TCRdb keeps only in-frame clonotypes and omits some of them. The data show fewer than 40,000 clones, with roughly four fifths seen just once and roughly 1.2% held by the top ten. The sample was CD45RA- memory CD4+ T cells from PBMCs. Receptors originate from a human donor with narcolepsy. CDR3s include the opening cysteine and the closing phenylalanine or tryptophan. A D gene is named only where the DNA matches it firmly. Rows may omit the clone size; those that give it use once, few, many or a size class.

TRBJ1-1 - - TRBV11-1 CASSLEFSRGEAFF TGTGCCAGCAGCTTAGAGTTCAGCAGGGGTGAAGCTTTCTTT
TRBJ1-6 - few TRBV14 CASSQDPAGFSPLHF TGTGCCAGCAGCCAAGATCCTGCGGGGTTTTCACCCCTCCACTTT
TRBJ2-5 TRBD2 - TRBV25-1 CASSDARHAGGQETQYF TGTGCCAGCAGTGATGCCCGGCACGCGGGGGGACAAGAGACCCAGTACTTC
TRBJ2-2 TRBD2 once TRBV7-3 CASSLTTSGGSGELFF TGCGCCAGCAGCTTGACGACTAGCGGGGGCTCCGGGGAGCTGTTTTTT
TRBJ1-5 - - TRBV27 CASAVTHHSNQPQHF TGTGCCAGCGCCGTGACACACCATAGCAATCAGCCCCAGCATTTT
TRBJ1-6 - - TRBV6-5 CASSYSGKDSPLHF TGTGCCAGCAGTTACTCTGGGAAGGACTCACCCCTCCACTTT
TRBJ1-1 - - TRBV20-1 CSATANTEAFF TGCAGTGCTACAGCCAACACTGAAGCTTTCTTT
TRBJ1-1 - - TRBV18 CASRTGGEAFF TGTGCCAGCCGAACGGGGGGTGAAGCTTTCTTT
TRBJ2-3 - - TRBV19 CATTLSWGTDTQYF TGTGCCACCACCCTCTCCTGGGGCACAGATACGCAGTATTTT
TRBJ1-1 - - TRBV28 CASSSPTGREAFF TGTGCCAGCAGTTCCCCGACAGGCCGCGAAGCTTTCTTT
TRBJ1-4 - - TRBV15 CATSRDGGGRGEKLFF TGTGCCACCAGCAGAGATGGGGGGGGACGAGGCGAAAAACTGTTTTTT
TRBJ2-5 TRBD1 - TRBV2 CASRRQGSETQYF TGTGCCAGCAGGAGACAGGGGTCAGAGACCCAGTACTTC
TRBJ1-6 - few TRBV5-4 CASSLQGLDNSPLHF TGTGCCAGCAGCCTCCAGGGGCTGGATAATTCACCCCTCCACTTT
TRBJ2-3 - - TRBV19 CASRRGPGITDTQYF TGTGCCAGTAGGCGGGGGCCCGGAATCACAGATACGCAGTATTTT
TRBJ2-3 TRBD1 - TRBV28 CASSSGQGKIWDTQYF TGTGCCAGCAGTTCGGGACAGGGGAAAATTTGGGATACGCAGTATTTT
TRBJ2-5 - - TRBV19 CASSTGVRRYF TGTGCCAGTAGTACAGGGGTACGTCGGTACTTC
TRBJ1-5 - - TRBV28 CASSLKGRRNQPQHF TGTGCCAGCAGTTTAAAGGGACGGAGAAATCAGCCCCAGCATTTT
TRBJ1-2 - - TRBV4-2 CASSQVKNNYGYTF TGTGCCAGCAGCCAAGTTAAGAATAACTATGGCTACACCTTC
TRBJ2-7 TRBD1 - TRBV10-3 CAIRGQGAYEQYF TGTGCCATCAGGGGACAGGGGGCCTACGAGCAGTACTTC
TRBJ2-7 TRBD1 once TRBV28 CASSSPGTGSIYEQYF TGTGCCAGCAGTTCCCCCGGGACAGGGAGTATCTACGAGCAGTACTTC
TRBJ1-1 - - TRBV2 CASSVLATDAFF TGTGCCAGCAGTGTATTGGCCACGGATGCTTTCTTT
TRBJ1-5 - once TRBV7-8 CASSAAAGAQPQHF TGTGCCAGCAGCGCAGCGGCGGGGGCTCAGCCCCAGCATTTT
TRBJ2-2 - - TRBV30 CAWRDSTNTGELFF TGTGCCTGGAGGGACTCCACGAACACCGGGGAGCTGTTTTTT
TRBJ1-2 - - TRBV30 CAWSPGGAQVFGYTF TGTGCCTGGAGTCCCGGGGGGGCTCAAGTGTTTGGCTACACCTTC
TRBJ1-5 TRBD1 - TRBV6-1 CASSFRSQTGQPQHF TGTGCCAGCAGTTTCCGATCCCAGACAGGGCAGCCCCAGCATTTT
TRBJ1-1 - - TRBV18 CASSPGTLKDEAFF TGTGCCAGCTCCCCCGGGACGCTAAAAGATGAAGCTTTCTTT
TRBJ2-5 TRBD2 - TRBV5-1 CASSLAAQGGETQYF TGCGCCAGCAGCTTGGCCGCGCAGGGAGGGGAGACCCAGTACTTC
TRBJ2-1 - - TRBV6-5 CASMRDGVTGEQFF TGTGCCAGCATGCGGGACGGGGTAACGGGTGAGCAGTTCTTC
TRBJ2-1 - - TRBV19 CASTPRMGNEQFF TGTGCCAGTACCCCCCGGATGGGCAATGAGCAGTTCTTC
TRBJ1-3 - - TRBV7-2 CASSPGLSGNTIYF TGTGCCAGCAGCCCCGGGCTCTCTGGAAACACCATATATTTT
TRBJ2-7 - - TRBV6-5 CASSRDAYEQYF TGTGCCAGCAGCAGGGACGCCTACGAGCAGTACTTC
TRBJ2-1 - - TRBV7-2 CASSLAGSYNEQFF TGTGCCAGCAGCTTAGCAGGCTCCTACAATGAGCAGTTCTTC
TRBJ2-1 - - TRBV7-9 CASSLAIGPSNNEQFF TGTGCCAGCAGCTTAGCAATCGGTCCTTCTAACAATGAGCAGTTCTTC
TRBJ2-1 - - TRBV11-3 CASSLDAQGRDEQFF TGTGCCAGCAGCTTAGATGCTCAGGGGAGGGATGAGCAGTTCTTC
TRBJ1-5 - - TRBV6-5 CASLGTGNQPQHF TGTGCCAGCCTTGGGACGGGGAATCAGCCCCAGCATTTT
TRBJ1-5 - once TRBV19 CASSMGPGQPQHF TGTGCCAGTAGTATGGGCCCGGGTCAGCCCCAGCATTTT
TRBJ1-5 - - TRBV27 CASSPRYSNQPQHF TGTGCCAGCAGTCCCCGATATAGCAATCAGCCCCAGCATTTT
TRBJ1-6 - once TRBV7-8 CASSPQGSNSPLHF TGTGCCAGCAGCCCCCAGGGCAGTAATTCACCCCTCCACTTT
TRBJ1-6 - - TRBV27 CASSRTRDNLSRNSPLHF TGTGCCAGCAGTCGAACAAGGGACAACTTGTCGAGGAATTCACCCCTCCACTTT
TRBJ1-2 TRBD1 - TRBV28 CASSLEGAVGYTF TGTGCCAGCAGTTTGGAGGGGGCGGTAGGCTACACCTTC
TRBJ2-3 - - TRBV9 CASSPPGVTVNTQYF TGTGCCAGCAGCCCGCCGGGCGTAACCGTAAATACGCAGTATTTT
TRBJ1-2 - - TRBV6-5 CASSYERDSYGYTF TGTGCCAGCAGTTACGAGCGGGATAGCTATGGCTACACCTTC
TRBJ2-6 - - TRBV2 CASSGPLAFSGANVLTF TGTGCCAGCAGCGGACCCCTGGCCTTCTCTGGGGCCAACGTCCTGACTTTC
TRBJ1-5 - - TRBV6-6 CASSPRVVEGQPQHF TGTGCCAGCAGTCCGAGGGTCGTAGAGGGGCAGCCCCAGCATTTT